This T cell receptor beta chain was profiled in a study of blood T cell repertoires in COVID-19. Whole-study context: From the United States, Italy and Spain came samples of acute and convalescent COVID-19.

The V and J ends lost 4 bases and 8 bases respectively, with 18 bases between them. The CDR3 consists of 14 residues. Germline V CDR1 and CDR2: SGHNT, YYREEE (reference sequence). Original handling: Reference gene primer amplification in the assay estimated nucleated cell counts. This table comes from immunoSEQ multiplex PCR, and its TCRdb copy is limited to in-frame clones, with some not included. D and trimming come from the DNA, and the V and J calls and clone size come from that table. The data show around 310,000 clones, 85% to 90% seen once. Ages ranged from about 18 to 89 years, with residence in 20 to 30 US areas. Participants' own reports of clinical history determined their cohort assignment.

The V and J genes are TRBV5-4 and TRBJ1-2; unclear D gene. Sequences were obtained from PBMCs or T cells enriched from blood (not recorded which). The clonotype was recovered from a woman in her thirties who had recovered from COVID-19. The CDR3: CASSRSGGGLGYTF. DNA of the CDR3: TGTGCCAGCAGCCGGTCGGGAGGAGGGTTGGGCTACACCTTC. The entire variable domain, with the rest obtained from reference TRBV5-4 and TRBJ1-2, is as follows: ETGVTQSPTHLIKTRGQQVTLRCSSQSGHNTVSWYQQALGQGPQFIFQYYREEENGRGNFPPRFSGLQFPNYSSELNVNALELDDSALYLCASSRSGGGLGYTFGSGTRLTVV.